This T cell receptor (beta chain) derives from a study of T cell responses to AZD1222 COVID-19 vaccine. Points from the study as a whole: Close to half of spike-specific TCRs reportedly recognize unmutated variant regions.

V gave up 3 bases and J gave up 1 base, with 12 bases separating them. The CDR3 sequence is 15 residues long. The germline V gene has CDR1 LNHNV and CDR2 YYDKDF (reference sequence). On this clone: Its matching antigen is unknown.

This table comes from immunoSEQ multiplex PCR, and its TCRdb copy is limited to in-frame clones, with some not included. In the table there are about 78,000 clones, roughly 88% of which are singletons. Sequences were derived from peripheral blood, sampled on day 0 of MenACWY control vaccination. This sequence was found in an adult in good health. The V and J genes are TRBV15 and TRBJ2-5; either TRBD1 or TRBD2 may fit D (5 bases each). CDR3 DNA sequence: TGTGCCACCAGCAGCGGGACCCTTGGCCAAGAGACCCAGTACTTC. Protein sequence: CATSSGTLGQETQYF. Complete variable domain (other parts from reference TRBV15 and TRBJ2-5): DAMVIQNPRYQVTQFGKPVTLSCSQTLNHNVMYWYQQKSSQAPKLLFHYYDKDFNNEADTPDNFQSRRPNTSFCFLDIRSPGLGDTAMYLCATSSGTLGQETQYFGPGTRLLVL.